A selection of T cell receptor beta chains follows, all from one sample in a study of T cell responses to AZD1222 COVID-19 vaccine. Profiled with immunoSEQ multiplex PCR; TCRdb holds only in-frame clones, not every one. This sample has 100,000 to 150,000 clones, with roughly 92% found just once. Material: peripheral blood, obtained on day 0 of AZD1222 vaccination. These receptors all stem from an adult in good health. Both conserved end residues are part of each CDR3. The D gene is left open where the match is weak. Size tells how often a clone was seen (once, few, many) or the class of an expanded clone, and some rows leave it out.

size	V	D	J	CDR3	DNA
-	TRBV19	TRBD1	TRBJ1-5	CASSIMRRGARSQPQHF	TGTGCCAGTAGTATAATGCGCAGGGGGGCACGAAGTCAGCCCCAGCATTTT
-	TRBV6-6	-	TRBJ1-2	CASSYPIYGYAF	TGTGCCAGCAGTTATCCTATATATGGCTACGCCTTC
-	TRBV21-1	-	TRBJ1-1	CASSNRQGYTEAFF	TGTGCCAGCAGCAACCGACAGGGTTACACTGAAGCTTTCTTT
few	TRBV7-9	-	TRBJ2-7	CASSQAYEQYF	TGTGCCAGCAGCCAAGCCTACGAGCAGTACTTC
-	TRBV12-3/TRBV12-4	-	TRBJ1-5	CASRRADQPQHF	TGTGCCAGCAGGAGGGCCGACCAGCCCCAGCATTTT
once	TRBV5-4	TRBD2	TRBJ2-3	CASRFSGGRTDTQYF	TGTGCCAGCAGATTTAGCGGGGGACGCACAGATACGCAGTATTTT
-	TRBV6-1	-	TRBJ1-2	CASSEAGTRGYTF	TGTGCCAGCAGTGAAGCGGGGACGAGAGGCTACACCTTC
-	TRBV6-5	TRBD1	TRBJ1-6	CASSFSGTGPGSPLHF	TGTGCCAGCAGTTTCTCCGGGACAGGCCCCGGTTCACCCCTCCACTTT
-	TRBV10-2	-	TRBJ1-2	CASSERDGNYGYTF	TGCGCCAGCAGTGAAAGGGACGGTAACTATGGCTACACCTTC
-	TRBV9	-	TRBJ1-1	CASSPRGANTEAFF	TGTGCCAGCAGCCCACGAGGGGCGAACACTGAAGCTTTCTTT
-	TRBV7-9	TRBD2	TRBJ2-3	CASSLGFGGSGGTDTQYF	TGTGCCAGCAGCTTAGGATTTGGCGGGAGCGGGGGCACAGATACGCAGTATTTT
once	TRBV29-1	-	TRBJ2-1	CSVTSGINRDEQFF	TGCAGCGTTACGAGTGGGATCAATAGGGATGAGCAGTTCTTC
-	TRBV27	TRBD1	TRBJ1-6	CASRRQGGSSLHF	TGTGCCAGCAGGCGACAGGGTGGGTCTTCCCTCCACTTT
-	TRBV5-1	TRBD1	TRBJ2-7	CASSARQGDEQYF	TGCGCCAGCAGTGCCCGACAGGGCGACGAGCAGTACTTC
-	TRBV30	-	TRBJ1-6	CAWGTTSRDMVHF	TGTGCCTGGGGCACTACCTCCAGGGATATGGTCCACTTT
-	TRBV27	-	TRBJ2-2	CASSLLGTLNTGELFF	TGTGCCAGCAGTTTACTAGGGACACTGAACACCGGGGAGCTGTTTTTT
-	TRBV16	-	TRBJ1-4	CASSQSSGSGEKLFF	TGTGCCAGCAGCCAATCTTCGGGAAGTGGCGAAAAACTGTTTTTT
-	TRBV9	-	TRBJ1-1	CASSVEGEGEEAFF	TGTGCCAGCAGCGTAGAGGGGGAGGGGGAAGAAGCTTTCTTT
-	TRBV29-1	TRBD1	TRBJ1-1	CSVRQGRSTEAFF	TGCAGCGTTCGACAGGGGCGTTCCACTGAAGCTTTCTTT
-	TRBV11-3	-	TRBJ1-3	CASSLGTTGNTIYF	TGTGCCAGCAGCTTGGGAACGACAGGAAACACCATATATTTT
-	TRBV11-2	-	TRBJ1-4	CASSPWSNEKLFF	TGTGCCAGCAGCCCGTGGAGTAATGAAAAACTGTTTTTT
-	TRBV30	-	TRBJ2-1	CAWSSERYNEQFF	TGTGCCTGGAGTTCCGAGCGGTACAATGAGCAGTTCTTC
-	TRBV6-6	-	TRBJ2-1	CASSYSRSSYNEQFF	TGTGCCAGCAGTTACTCTCGGAGCTCCTACAATGAGCAGTTCTTC
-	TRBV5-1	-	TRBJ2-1	CASSLARALDRKFF	TGCGCCAGCAGCTTAGCCAGGGCGTTGGACAGAAAGTTCTTC
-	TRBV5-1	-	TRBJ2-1	CASSLRGYSYNEQFF	TGCGCCAGCAGCTTGCGGGGGTACTCCTACAATGAGCAGTTCTTC
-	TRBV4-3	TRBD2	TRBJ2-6	CASSDPRGEGANVLTF	TGCGCCAGCAGCGACCCTCGGGGGGAGGGGGCCAACGTCCTGACTTTC
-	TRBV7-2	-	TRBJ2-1	CASSQGGGIGLNEQFF	TGTGCCAGCAGCCAAGGAGGCGGGATAGGACTCAATGAGCAGTTCTTC
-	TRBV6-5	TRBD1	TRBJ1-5	CASSDQGVGNQPQHF	TGTGCCAGCAGCGATCAGGGGGTGGGCAATCAGCCCCAGCATTTT
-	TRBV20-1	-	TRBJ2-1	CSARSDWEQFF	TGCAGTGCTAGGTCGGACTGGGAGCAGTTCTTC
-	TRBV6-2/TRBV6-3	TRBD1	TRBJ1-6	CASSYATMGQGGSPLHF	TGTGCCAGCAGTTACGCCACGATGGGGCAGGGGGGCTCACCCCTCCACTTT
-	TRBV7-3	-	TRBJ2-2	CASSLTPDSANTGELFF	TGTGCCAGCAGCTTAACCCCGGACAGCGCGAACACCGGGGAGCTGTTTTTT
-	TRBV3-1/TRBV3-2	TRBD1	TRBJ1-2	CASSQDSGQFHYGYTF	TGTGCCAGCAGCCAAGATTCGGGACAGTTCCACTATGGCTACACCTTC
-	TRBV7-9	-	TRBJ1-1	CASSLVNSLNTEAFF	TGTGCCAGCAGCTTAGTTAACAGCTTGAACACTGAAGCTTTCTTT
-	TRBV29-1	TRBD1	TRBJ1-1	CSPGPGTGMNTEAFF	TGCAGCCCAGGTCCCGGGACAGGTATGAACACTGAAGCTTTCTTT
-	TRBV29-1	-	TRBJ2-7	CSGTDDSYEQYF	TGCAGCGGGACTGATGACTCCTACGAGCAGTACTTC
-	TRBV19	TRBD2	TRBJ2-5	CASSMGGTSYQETQYF	TGTGCCAGTAGTATGGGTGGGACTAGCTACCAAGAGACCCAGTACTTC
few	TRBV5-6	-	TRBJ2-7	CASSLEGYEQYF	TGTGCCAGCAGCTTGGAAGGTTACGAGCAGTACTTC
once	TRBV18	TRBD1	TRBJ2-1	CASSPGTGGYNEQFF	TGTGCCAGCTCACCTGGGACAGGGGGGTACAATGAGCAGTTCTTC
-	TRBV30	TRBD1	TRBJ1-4	CASAGGRATNEKLFF	TGTGCCTCCGCAGGGGGTAGGGCAACTAATGAAAAACTGTTTTTT
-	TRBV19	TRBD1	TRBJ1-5	CASSTGQGAGQPQHF	TGTGCCAGTAGTACTGGACAGGGGGCGGGTCAGCCCCAGCATTTT
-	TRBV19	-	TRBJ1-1	CASSPPGAGDTEAFF	TGTGCCAGTAGTCCCCCGGGCGCGGGGGACACTGAAGCTTTCTTT
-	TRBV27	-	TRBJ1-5	CASSLSALRGFQPQHF	TGTGCCAGCAGTTTATCGGCCCTCCGGGGGTTTCAGCCCCAGCATTTT